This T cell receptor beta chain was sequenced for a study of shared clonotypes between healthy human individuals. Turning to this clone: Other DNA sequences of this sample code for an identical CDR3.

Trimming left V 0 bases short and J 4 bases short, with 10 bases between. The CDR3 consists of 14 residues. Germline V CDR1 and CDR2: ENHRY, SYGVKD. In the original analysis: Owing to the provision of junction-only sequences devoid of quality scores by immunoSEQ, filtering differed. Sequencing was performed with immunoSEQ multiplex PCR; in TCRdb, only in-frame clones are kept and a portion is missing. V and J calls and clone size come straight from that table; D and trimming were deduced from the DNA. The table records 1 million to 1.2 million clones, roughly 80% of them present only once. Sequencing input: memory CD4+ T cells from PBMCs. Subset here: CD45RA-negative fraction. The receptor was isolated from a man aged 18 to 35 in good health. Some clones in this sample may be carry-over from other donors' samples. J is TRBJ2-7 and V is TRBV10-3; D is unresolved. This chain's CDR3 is CAISESTASYEQYF. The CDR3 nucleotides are TGTGCCATCAGTGAGTCTACGGCTTCGTACGAGCAGTACTTC.